The 27 T cell receptor beta chains given below trace back to one sample, sequenced in a study of identical twins. TCRdb re-analysed the 5' RACE reads in MiXCR, keeping a single row per CDR3 protein. The sample yields around 250,000 distinct CDR3 sequences, roughly 13% seen once. This sample also appeared in a second study, on yellow fever vaccine responses in identical twins.

Material: memory (CD45RO+) T cells sorted from blood. The receptors derive from a woman aged 18-29 years in good health.

This chain links TRBV5-1 with TRBJ2-5; D uncertain. The CDR3 spans 14 residues. Germline loops: CDR1 SGHRS, CDR2 YFSETQ. The V and J ends lost 2 bases and 5 bases respectively, with 13 bases between them. The CDR3 region is CASSLVRPDETQYF. The CDR3 DNA reads as TGCGCCAGCAGCTTAGTTAGACCCGACGAGACCCAGTACTTC.

The sample holds many counts of this clonotype. The chain combines TRBV12-5 with TRBJ1-2, with no clear D. Germline V CDR1 and CDR2: LGHNT, FRNRAP. The CDR3 length is 14 residues. Trimming pared 1 base from V and 4 bases from J, leaving 10 bases between. The CDR3 DNA sequence: TGTGCTAGTGGTTTGGGAAATTCGTTCTATGGCTACACCTTC. Protein product: CASGLGNSFYGYTF. Variable domain in full (rest from reference TRBV12-5 and TRBJ1-2): DARVTQTPRHKVTEMGQEVTMRCQPILGHNTVFWYRQTMMQGLELLAYFRNRAPLDDSGMPKDRFSAEMPDATLATLKIQPSEPRDSAVYFCASGLGNSFYGYTFGSGTRLTVV.

This clonotype was seen at least ten times. This rearrangement joins TRBV27 to TRBJ2-2, with D tentatively TRBD1 (6 bases). V lost 3 bases to trimming and J lost 3 bases, with 14 bases between them. Germline assignment: CDR1 MNHEY and CDR2 SMNVEV (reference sequence). The CDR3 is 16 amino acids. Here the CDR3 reads CASSFTRGLDTGELFF. CDR3 DNA: TGTGCCAGCAGTTTTACCAGGGGCTTAGACACCGGGGAGCTGTTTTTT.

This chain connects TRBV28 to TRBJ1-1; D remains unclear. Looked up from germline, CDR1 is MDHEN and CDR2 is SYDVKM. The V gene lost 3 bases and the J gene lost 9 bases, with 11 bases spanning the gap. The CDR3 consists of 12 residues. CDR3 DNA sequence: TGTGCCAGCAGTTTCGACCGACGGAAAGCTTTCTTT. This sequence encodes CASSFDRRKAFF.

This clonotype was detected many times. The V call is TRBV28, the J call TRBJ2-7; 8 bases fit TRBD2. CDR3 length equals 14 residues. Germline V gene data show CDR1 as MDHEN and CDR2 as SYDVKM. V was clipped by 2 bases and J by 4 bases; unmatched bases: 4. The CDR3 spells CASSLGGRLYEQYF. The CDR3 region has the DNA TGTGCCAGCAGTTTAGGCGGGAGGCTTTACGAGCAGTACTTC.

The CDR3: CASGGGANEQFF. CDR3 DNA sequence: TGTGCCAGCGGCGGGGGGGCTAATGAGCAGTTCTTC. The chain recombines TRBV9 with TRBJ2-1; the match to TRBD2 covers 9 bases. Trimming removed 7 bases from V and 7 bases from J; junction bases left unmatched: 3. This CDR3 is built from 12 residues. Germline assignment: CDR1 SGDLS and CDR2 YYNGEE.

The chain employs TRBV20-1 and TRBJ2-1; D ambiguous. The CDR3 length is 11 residues. Germline assignment: CDR1 DFQATT and CDR2 SNEGSKA (reference sequence). Trimming cost V 0 bases and J 14 bases, with 11 bases left between them. The CDR3 DNA reads as TGCAGTGCTAGAGATATGCCTAGGGAGTTCTTC. This gives the protein CSARDMPREFF.

This clonotype was counted a few times. The V gene is TRBV11-1, the J gene TRBJ2-7, with a possible D match to TRBD2 (5 bases). The V gene lost 6 bases and the J gene lost 2 bases, with 17 bases spanning the gap. This CDR3 has 15 amino acids. Germline CDR1 reads SGHAT; CDR2 reads FQDESV (reference sequence). CDR3 DNA: TGTGCCAGCAGTTATGAGCGGAAAGGGCCCTACGAGCAGTACTTC. It is translated as CASSYERKGPYEQYF.

This clonotype was seen a few times. V is TRBV5-4 and J is TRBJ2-1; no firm D call. The CDR3 is made up of 13 amino acids. V gave up 0 bases and J gave up 6 bases, with 7 bases separating them. The V gene's germline CDR1 is SGHNT and CDR2 YYREEE (reference sequence). The CDR3 DNA is TGTGCCAGCAGCTTGGTTAGCTCCAATGAGCAGTTCTTC. This encodes CASSLVSSNEQFF.

The V and J genes are TRBV7-9 and TRBJ2-3; 9 bases match TRBD2. The germline gives CDR1 SEHNR, CDR2 FQNEAQ (reference sequence). The CDR3 sequence is 14 residues long. J gave up 5 bases and V 5 bases, and 5 bases lay outside the gene matches. For the CDR3, the DNA is TGTGCCAGCAGCCCTCCGACTAGCGGAGATACGCAGTATTTT. Translated, it gives CASSPPTSGDTQYF.

This clonotype was counted between two and nine times. The DNA of the CDR3 is TGTGCCATTCTAACCGGGACTCCGACAGATACGCAGTATTTT. Its translation is CAILTGTPTDTQYF. The chain uses TRBV27 and TRBJ2-3; possibly TRBD2 for D (6 bases). Germline V gene lookup returns CDR1 MNHEY and CDR2 SMNVEV (reference sequence). The CDR3 has 14 residues. V was cut by 10 bases and J by 3 bases, with 17 bases left in between.

This chain links TRBV20-1 with TRBJ2-3, with D possibly matching TRBD2 (5 bases). Looked up from germline, CDR1 is DFQATT and CDR2 is SNEGSKA (reference sequence). Trimming left V 6 bases short and J 0 bases short, with 16 bases between. The CDR3 extends over 15 amino acids. This CDR3 is CSAPSKAASTDTQYF. For the CDR3, the DNA is TGCAGTGCCCCCTCCAAAGCGGCTAGCACAGATACGCAGTATTTT.

Turning to this clonotype: Mismatch with germline at one junction end may stem from a read error. The chain joins TRBV12-3 or TRBV12-4 to TRBJ2-7; TRBD1 is a possible D gene (6 bases). The CDR3 has 11 amino acids. The CDR3 sequence is CASSQGYEHYF. The CDR3 DNA follows: TGTGCCAGCAGTCAGGGGTACGAGCACTACTTC.

The chain is built from TRBV6-1 and TRBJ2-7; D gene uncertain. This CDR3 spans 15 amino acids. V lost 8 bases, J lost 7 bases, and 24 bases lay in between. Per germline, CDR1 MNHNS and CDR2 SASEGT. The CDR3 spells CASSPQDVSFREQYF. CDR3 nucleotides: TGTGCCAGCTCTCCCCAGGACGTATCTTTTCGTGAGCAGTACTTC.

At least ten counts were recorded for this clonotype. The chain is built from TRBV6-2 or TRBV6-3 and TRBJ1-5; D is ambiguous. The CDR3 has 12 amino acids. V was cut by 6 bases and J by 6 bases, with 9 bases left in between. The germline V gene encodes CDR1 MNHEY and CDR2 SVGEGT. As DNA, the CDR3 is TGTGCCAGCAGGGCGGAAGGTCAGCCCCAGCATTTT. This sequence encodes CASRAEGQPQHF.

The chain recombines TRBV3-1 with TRBJ2-2, with 9 bases fitting TRBD1. Germline CDR1 is LGHDT and CDR2 is YNNKEL (reference sequence). CDR3 length equals 17 residues. The trim removed 4 bases at V and 5 bases at J, leaving 11 bases unmatched. As DNA, the CDR3 is TGTGCCAGCAGCCTAACCGGGACAGGGAAGGGGACCGGGGAGCTGTTTTTT. Translation: CASSLTGTGKGTGELFF.

This clonotype has just a few counts. This chain joins TRBV11-1 and TRBJ2-1; 11 positions match TRBD2. The CDR3 spans 18 residues. Looked up from germline, CDR1 is SGHAT and CDR2 is FQDESV (reference sequence). Trimming cost V 1 base and J 4 bases; bases outside gene matches: 9. CDR3 loop: CASSLVRGTSGAYNEQFF. DNA of the CDR3: TGTGCCAGCAGCTTAGTTCGAGGGACTAGCGGAGCTTACAATGAGCAGTTCTTC.

The chain links TRBV29-1 to TRBJ2-2; unclear D gene. The CDR3 is 12 residues long. V was trimmed by 4 bases and J by 6 bases, leaving 9 bases between them. From germline, CDR1 is SQVTM and CDR2 ANQGSEA. The CDR3 here is CSVGRLAGELFF. The CDR3 nucleotides read TGCAGCGTTGGCAGGCTCGCCGGGGAGCTGTTTTTT.

This clonotype was picked up many times. The chain recombines TRBV3-1 with TRBJ2-2; 10 nucleotides line up with TRBD1. V gave up 4 bases and J gave up 7 bases; unmatched junction bases: 6. The germline CDR1 and CDR2 sequences are LGHDT and YNNKEL (reference sequence). The CDR3 sequence is 15 residues long. The CDR3 loop is CASSRRQGAVGELFF. The CDR3 DNA follows: TGTGCCAGCAGCCGAAGACAGGGGGCCGTCGGGGAGCTGTTTTTT.

This clonotype has only a few counts. V and J are TRBV28 and TRBJ2-1, with D unclear. The CDR3 is 15 residues long. The germline CDR1 and CDR2 sequences are MDHEN and SYDVKM. V dropped 4 bases and J dropped 13 bases, with 23 bases sitting between them. CDR3 DNA: TGTGCCAGCAGTTCCGGTCACGCTGCCGGAGTTAGCCAGTTCTTC. The encoded protein is CASSSGHAAGVSQFF.

This clonotype appeared a few times. This chain connects TRBV20-1 to TRBJ2-7; no clear D. This CDR3 comprises 14 residues. In germline, CDR1 is DFQATT, CDR2 SNEGSKA (reference sequence). V was clipped by 1 base and J by 3 bases, with 13 bases between them. The CDR3 region is CSARGDSRSYEQYF. CDR3 DNA sequence: TGCAGTGCTAGAGGTGATTCGCGGAGCTACGAGCAGTACTTC.

This clonotype was seen many times. This chain links TRBV5-1 with TRBJ2-1, with TRBD2 identical over 11 bases. V lost 4 bases, J lost 4 bases, and 1 base stayed unmatched. The CDR3 is 14 amino acids. Germline V gives CDR1 SGHRS, CDR2 YFSETQ. The CDR3, as DNA: TGCGCCAGCAGCAGGACTAGCGGGTACAATGAGCAGTTCTTC. This gives the protein CASSRTSGYNEQFF.

This clonotype was counted a few times. J is TRBJ2-1 and V is TRBV2; 10 bases are shared with TRBD2. V lost 2 bases to trimming and J lost 6 bases; unmatched junction nucleotides: 7. The CDR3 length is 16 residues. Germline-derived CDR1 and CDR2 are SNHLY and FYNNEI. The CDR3 sequence: CASSELGLAGANEQFF. Written as DNA, the CDR3 is TGTGCCAGCAGTGAACTAGGTCTAGCGGGAGCCAATGAGCAGTTCTTC.

This clonotype was seen only a few times. The rearrangement joins TRBV7-9 to TRBJ2-1; D not certain. Trimming took 6 bases from V and 2 from J, leaving 8 bases between them. The germline CDR1 and CDR2 sequences are SEHNR and FQNEAQ (reference sequence). The CDR3 contains 13 residues. The CDR3 DNA reads TGTGCCAGCAGGCAAGGGACCTACAATGAGCAGTTCTTC. It codes for CASRQGTYNEQFF.

The V call is TRBV2, the J call TRBJ2-3; D is unclear. V lost 4 bases to trimming and J lost 4 bases, with 6 bases between them. Germline CDR1 SNHLY, CDR2 FYNNEI. There are 12 residues in the CDR3. The CDR3 nucleotides are TGTGCCAGCAGTGGATCAGCAGATACGCAGTATTTT. Protein sequence: CASSGSADTQYF.

The chain uses TRBV20-1 and TRBJ2-1, with unresolved D. This CDR3 has 14 amino acids. Germline-derived CDR1 and CDR2 are DFQATT and SNEGSKA (reference sequence). V dropped 0 bases and J dropped 7 bases, with 13 bases sitting between them. CDR3 region: CSARDPGRVNEQFF. In DNA, the CDR3 is TGCAGTGCTAGAGATCCGGGTAGGGTTAATGAGCAGTTCTTC.

This clonotype was counted a few times. The V and J genes are TRBV5-1 and TRBJ2-1, with 9 bases fitting TRBD2. The germline gives CDR1 SGHRS, CDR2 YFSETQ. There are 16 residues in the CDR3. Trimming took 3 bases from V and 8 from J; bases not matched to a gene: 12. The CDR3 sequence: CASSSVRGGLSHEQFF. The DNA for the CDR3 is TGCGCCAGCAGCTCTGTGCGGGGGGGCTTGTCTCATGAGCAGTTCTTC.